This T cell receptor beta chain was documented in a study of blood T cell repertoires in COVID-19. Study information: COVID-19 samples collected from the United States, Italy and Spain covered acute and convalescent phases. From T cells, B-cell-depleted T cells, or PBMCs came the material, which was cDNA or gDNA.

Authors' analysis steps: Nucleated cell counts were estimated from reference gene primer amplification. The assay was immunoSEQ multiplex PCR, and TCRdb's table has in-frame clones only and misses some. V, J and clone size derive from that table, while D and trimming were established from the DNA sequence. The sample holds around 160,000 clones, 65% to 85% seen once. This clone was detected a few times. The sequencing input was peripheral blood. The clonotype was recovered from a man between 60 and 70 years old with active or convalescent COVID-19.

The CDR3 protein is CASSLTSTDTQYF. In DNA, the CDR3 is TGCGCCAGCAGCTTGACTAGCACAGATACGCAGTATTTT. The V gene is TRBV5-1, the J gene TRBJ2-3; no firm D call. This CDR3 has 13 amino acids. V was pared by 1 base and J by 0 bases, with 3 bases between. CDR1 is SGHRS, CDR2 YFSETQ, per germline.